These 32 T cell receptor beta chains came from one sample sequenced in a study of T-cell memory formation after mild COVID-19. TCRdb itself ran the 5' RACE reads through MiXCR, one entry per CDR3 protein. The sample includes approximately 350,000 distinct CDR3 sequences, 13% of them seen just once. The specimen sequenced was PBMCs or a T cell subset sorted from them (not recorded which). All receptors derive from a man younger than 35 who had mild COVID-19 (a few samples of this study predate the infection). Cell type and time point are not known.

The chain recombines TRBV7-2 with TRBJ1-4, with 7 bases lining up with TRBD1. This CDR3 is 14 amino acids long. J lost 7 bases, V lost 5 bases, and 7 bases had no gene match. Germline CDR1 and CDR2: SGHTA and FQGNSA. Here the CDR3 reads CASSPAGGGEKLFF. Written as DNA, the CDR3 is TGTGCCAGCAGCCCCGCAGGGGGAGGTGAAAAACTGTTTTTT.

This clonotype was observed a handful of times. The DNA for the CDR3 is TGCGCCAGCAGCAGGGGGCAGGGAGGTAACTATGGCTACACCTTC. Translation gives CASSRGQGGNYGYTF. The chain carries TRBV4-1 and TRBJ1-2, with 7 bases lining up with TRBD1. The V gene end was trimmed by 5 bases and the J gene end by 1 base; junction bases not matched to a gene: 7. The CDR3 spans 15 residues. Germline V gene sequence: CDR1 MGHRA, CDR2 YSYEKL.

The chain is built from TRBV27 and TRBJ2-2; D is possibly TRBD1 (6 bases). This CDR3 spans 15 amino acids. Trimming removed 4 bases at V and 3 bases at J, with 12 bases between. Looked up from germline, CDR1 is MNHEY and CDR2 is SMNVEV (reference sequence). In DNA form, the CDR3 reads TGTGCCAGCAGTTCCGGACAGTGGGACACCGGGGAGCTGTTTTTT. Translation gives CASSSGQWDTGELFF.

The rearrangement joins TRBV7-9 to TRBJ1-3; maybe TRBD1 (5 bases). CDR1 and CDR2 from the germline V gene are SEHNR and FQNEAQ (reference sequence). V was pared by 3 bases and J by 7 bases, with 13 bases between. This CDR3 region has 14 residues. The CDR3, as DNA: TGTGCCAGCAGCTTGGGGGGAGTTAAGAACACCATATATTTT. The encoded protein is CASSLGGVKNTIYF. The full variable domain, with the rest looked up from reference TRBV7-9 and TRBJ1-3, is DTGVSQNPRHKITKRGQNVTFRCDPISEHNRLYWYRQTLGQGPEFLTYFQNEAQLEKSRLLSDRFSAERPKGSFSTLEIQRTEQGDSAMYLCASSLGGVKNTIYFGEGSWLTVV.

The CDR3 bases are TGTGCCAGCAGCTTGAGGGGTGTCACAGATACGCAGTATTTT. It encodes CASSLRGVTDTQYF. V gene TRBV7-9 combines with J gene TRBJ2-3; D might be TRBD1 or TRBD2, each matching 5 bases. The germline V and J ends were trimmed by 3 bases and 2 bases, with 9 bases remaining between them. Germline CDR1 and CDR2: SEHNR and FQNEAQ (reference sequence). The CDR3 has 14 residues.

The CDR3 DNA sequence: TGTGCCAGCAGCTTGAGTGTCGGGGCCGCCGACAATGAGCAGTTCTTC. Amino acid sequence: CASSLSVGAADNEQFF. The genes are TRBV7-3 and TRBJ2-1; D could derive from TRBD1 or TRBD2 (5 bases each). The CDR3 contains 16 residues. Looked up from germline, CDR1 is SGHTA and CDR2 is FQGTGA. Between the trimmed V and J ends, which lost 3 bases and 5 bases, there was a span of 17 bases.

This clonotype was detected ten times or more. The germline gene is not matched at one end of the junction; a read error may be the cause. This chain links TRBV5-1 with TRBJ2-3; 10 bases agree with TRBD2. Germline V gene data show CDR1 as SGHRS and CDR2 as YFSETQ. The CDR3 extends over 15 amino acids. The CDR3, as DNA: TGTGCCAGCTCACCGAGCGGGGGGGCCGGAGATACGCAGTATTTT. Translation gives CASSPSGGAGDTQYF. Complete variable domain (other parts from reference TRBV5-1 and TRBJ2-3): KAGVTQTPRYLIKTRGQQVTLSCSPISGHRSVSWYQQTPGQGLQFLFEYFSETQRNKGNFPGRFSGRQFSNSRSEMNVSTLELGDSALYLCASSPSGGAGDTQYFGPGTRLTVL.

The rearrangement links TRBV20-1 to TRBJ2-5, with D perhaps TRBD1 (7 bases). Per germline, CDR1 DFQATT and CDR2 SNEGSKA (reference sequence). Trimming stripped 3 bases from V and 6 bases from J, with 20 bases between. There are 15 residues in the CDR3. CDR3 DNA sequence: TGCAGTGCTAGCCCCCCGGCGGGGACAGCGAAGACCCAGTACTTC. Translated: CSASPPAGTAKTQYF.

This rearrangement joins TRBV6-5 to TRBJ1-5, with 8 bases matching TRBD1. The CDR3 loop spans 14 amino acids. Germline lookup yields CDR1 MNHEY and CDR2 SVGAGI. The ends lost 3 bases at V and 10 bases at J; junction bases unmatched: 8. DNA for the CDR3: TGTGCCAGCAGTTATGGACAGGGCGGGTACCCCCAGCATTTT. As protein: CASSYGQGGYPQHF.

There are many counts of this clonotype. CDR3 region: CASRATREGTEAFF. The DNA of the CDR3 is TGTGCCAGCAGAGCGACCAGGGAAGGCACTGAAGCTTTCTTT. This chain links TRBV2 with TRBJ1-1; D is perhaps TRBD1 (5 bases). Germline loops: CDR1 SNHLY, CDR2 FYNNEI. V lost 6 bases, J lost 4 bases, and 15 bases lay in between. The CDR3 runs to 14 residues.

This clonotype was seen a few times. The genes are TRBV6-1 and TRBJ2-2; 8 nucleotides agree with TRBD2. The CDR3 contains 15 residues. Germline V CDR1 and CDR2: MNHNS, SASEGT. Trimming took 1 base from V and 7 from J; bases not matched to a gene: 5. The CDR3 region is CASSEVWTSFGELFF. CDR3 sequence (DNA): TGTGCCAGCAGTGAAGTTTGGACTAGCTTCGGGGAGCTGTTTTTT.

The rearrangement joins TRBV20-1 to TRBJ1-2; D may be TRBD1 (6 bases). The germline gives CDR1 DFQATT, CDR2 SNEGSKA (reference sequence). The CDR3 spans 12 residues. CDR3 sequence (DNA): TGCAGAGCGGAGGGGGAAGACTATGGCTACACCTTC. Translated, it gives CRAEGEDYGYTF.

This clonotype was counted only a few times. The chain is built from TRBV20-1 and TRBJ2-7; D might be TRBD2 (5 bases). The germline V and J ends were trimmed by 1 base and 6 bases, with 22 bases remaining between them. Germline assignment: CDR1 DFQATT and CDR2 SNEGSKA (reference sequence). The CDR3 is 16 amino acids. The CDR3 coding sequence is TGCAGTGCTAGAGGATTCCAGATCGGCGGGCCCTCCGAGCAGTACGTC. Translated, it gives CSARGFQIGGPSEQYV.

This clonotype has at least ten counts. The V gene is TRBV12-3 or TRBV12-4, the J gene TRBJ2-5; D uncertain. This CDR3 spans 11 amino acids. V lost 3 bases and J lost 5, with 4 bases in between. This chain's CDR3 is CASSFYETQYF. The CDR3 DNA sequence: TGTGCCAGCAGTTTCTACGAGACCCAGTACTTC.

This clonotype was counted only a few times. CDR3 sequence: CASSSQCGAYEQYF. The CDR3 coding sequence is TGTGCCAGCAGCTCCCAATGCGGGGCCTACGAGCAGTACTTC. The chain uses TRBV21-1 and TRBJ2-7; the table's D call TRBD2 went unverified against the DNA. TRBV21-1 is a pseudogene locus. The CDR3 length is 14 residues.

The V call is TRBV5-6, the J call TRBJ2-1; D may be TRBD2 (6 bases). The CDR3 length is 15 residues. Germline CDR1 reads SGHDT; CDR2 reads YYEEEE. V lost 4 bases and J lost 6, with 17 bases in between. CDR3 protein: CASSGSGLSGNEQFF. CDR3 bases: TGTGCCAGCAGCGGGTCGGGACTGAGCGGCAATGAGCAGTTCTTC.

This clonotype was seen only a few times. The rearrangement uses TRBV6-2 or TRBV6-3 and TRBJ1-1; a weak D match, TRBD1 (6 bases). Trimming removed 7 bases at V and 1 base at J, with 13 bases between. The V gene's germline CDR1 is MNHEY and CDR2 SVGEGT. CDR3 length equals 14 residues. The CDR3 coding sequence is TGTGCCAGCATCTCCGGAGGGGGGAACACTGAAGCTTTCTTT. Translated: CASISGGGNTEAFF.

This clonotype was detected ten times or more. This chain connects TRBV20-1 to TRBJ2-1; TRBD1 agrees at 8 bases. V lost 1 base and J lost 8; bases outside the gene matches: 10. There are 15 residues in the CDR3. Germline V gene lookup returns CDR1 DFQATT and CDR2 SNEGSKA (reference sequence). CDR3 region: CSARVVTGVFYEQFF. In DNA, the CDR3 is TGCAGTGCTAGAGTCGTGACAGGGGTGTTCTATGAGCAGTTCTTC.

V usage is TRBV18 and J usage is TRBJ1-1, with 9 bases lining up with TRBD1. CDR1 is KGHSH and CDR2 is LQKENI in the germline V gene. The length of the CDR3 is 16 residues. V dropped 5 bases and J dropped 0; count of bases not matched to a gene: 7. CDR3 sequence: CASSAGTGSMNTEAFF. The CDR3 region has the DNA TGTGCCAGCTCAGCAGGGACAGGGAGCATGAACACTGAAGCTTTCTTT.

This clonotype was counted between two and nine times. The chain links TRBV7-9 to TRBJ1-3; D perhaps matches TRBD1 (5 bases). V gave up 5 bases and J gave up 4 bases, with 12 bases separating them. Per the germline V gene, CDR1 is SEHNR and CDR2 is FQNEAQ (reference sequence). The CDR3 is 14 amino acids. The CDR3 spells CASSLAGEGNTIYF. The CDR3 DNA sequence: TGTGCCAGCAGCCTCGCGGGGGAAGGAAACACCATATATTTT.

In its sample, this clonotype was seen many times. The chain carries TRBV5-1 and TRBJ2-5, with D possibly TRBD2 on 6 matching bases. Germline lookup yields CDR1 SGHRS and CDR2 YFSETQ. The CDR3 is made up of 15 amino acids. Trimming stripped 2 bases from V and 4 bases from J, with 15 bases between. The chain's CDR3 is CASSFLGSGVETQYF. In DNA, the CDR3 is TGCGCCAGCAGCTTTTTGGGTAGCGGCGTAGAGACCCAGTACTTC.

This clonotype was seen repeatedly, ten times or more. J is TRBJ2-5 and V is TRBV2; D is ambiguous. Trimming took off 4 bases at V and 5 bases at J, with 2 bases between the two ends. Per the germline V gene, CDR1 is SNHLY and CDR2 is FYNNEI. This CDR3 is 10 amino acids long. CDR3: CASSVETQYF. CDR3 DNA: TGTGCCAGCAGTGTGGAGACCCAGTACTTC. The full variable domain, in which reference TRBV2 and TRBJ2-5 provide the parts outside the CDR3, is EPEVTQTPSHQVTQMGQEVILRCVPISNHLYFYWYRQILGQKVEFLVSFYNNEISEKSEIFDDQFSVERPDGSNFTLKIRSTKLEDSAMYFCASSVETQYFGPGTRLLVL.

This chain uses TRBV30 with TRBJ2-3; perhaps D is TRBD1 or TRBD2 (5 bases each). This CDR3 has 15 residues. The V and J ends lost 3 bases and 0 bases respectively, with 13 bases between them. CDR1 is GTSNPN, CDR2 SVGIG, per germline (reference sequence). CDR3 amino acids: CAWRARDGSTDTQYF. CDR3 DNA sequence: TGTGCCTGGAGGGCCCGGGACGGCAGCACAGATACGCAGTATTTT.

V is TRBV5-1 and J is TRBJ1-2; TRBD1 is a possible D gene (5 bases). The CDR3 length is 15 residues. Per germline, CDR1 SGHRS and CDR2 YFSETQ. V was shortened by 2 bases and J by 5 bases, with 16 bases between the two germline ends. CDR3 in amino acids: CASSLGTASQYGYTF. CDR3 coding DNA: TGCGCCAGCAGCTTAGGGACGGCGTCACAGTATGGCTACACCTTC.

This clonotype was seen more than once but under ten times. The rearrangement links TRBV7-8 to TRBJ1-5; no clear D. The length of the CDR3 is 15 residues. Deletions cut 7 bases from V and 5 bases from J, with 18 bases between. Germline loops: CDR1 SGHVS, CDR2 FQNEAQ. DNA for the CDR3: TGTGCCAGCACCCCTCTGGCAGGAACGGATCAGCCCCAGCATTTT. Protein: CASTPLAGTDQPQHF.

The rearrangement uses TRBV7-2 and TRBJ2-7, with 9 nucleotides matching TRBD1. The ends lost 4 bases at V and 4 bases at J; junction bases unmatched: 5. Germline CDR1 is SGHTA and CDR2 is FQGNSA. The CDR3 is made up of 14 amino acids. The CDR3, as DNA: TGTGCCAGCAGCTCTGGACAGGGGCGGTACGAGCAGTACTTC. Translating it yields CASSSGQGRYEQYF.

This clonotype was seen only a few times. The V call is TRBV4-1, the J call TRBJ2-5; TRBD2 aligns across 11 bases. J gave up 4 bases and V 0 bases, and 4 bases lay outside the gene matches. The germline V gene has CDR1 MGHRA and CDR2 YSYEKL. CDR3 size: 16 residues. Written as DNA, the CDR3 is TGCGCCAGCAGCCAAGATCTGCTAGCGGGGGGAGAGACCCAGTACTTC. Amino acid sequence: CASSQDLLAGGETQYF.

This clonotype came up a few times. The genes are TRBV6-5 and TRBJ2-1, with 10 bases fitting TRBD2. The CDR3 has 16 residues. CDR1 MNHEY and CDR2 SVGAGI come from the germline V gene. V lost 0 bases, J lost 5 bases, and 4 bases stayed unmatched. The CDR3 is CASSYSGLADHNEQFF. In nucleotides, the CDR3 is TGTGCCAGCAGTTACTCTGGACTAGCGGATCACAATGAGCAGTTCTTC.

In the case of this clonotype: A read error may be the cause here, since a much bigger clone is one base away. This chain connects TRBV5-1 to TRBJ2-3; TRBD2 might be the D (5 bases). Trimming stripped 3 bases from V and 2 bases from J, with 10 bases between. The CDR3 length is 14 residues. Germline CDR1 SGHRS, CDR2 YFSETQ. In DNA form, the CDR3 reads TGCGCCAGCAGCTCCGAGGGCCCCACAGATACGCAGTATTTT. It is translated as CASSSEGPTDTQYF. Based on the CDR3 plus reference TRBV5-1 and TRBJ2-3, the full variable domain is KAGVTQTPRYLIKTRGQQVTLSCSPISGHRSVSWYQQTPGQGLQFLFEYFSETQRNKGNFPGRFSGRQFSNSRSEMNVSTLELGDSALYLCASSSEGPTDTQYFGPGTRLTVL.

This clonotype was recorded only once. Mismatch with germline at one junction end may stem from a read error. The chain recombines TRBV6-6 with TRBJ1-5; 9 positions agree with TRBD1. This CDR3 comprises 16 residues. Looked up from germline, CDR1 is MNHNY and CDR2 is SVGAGI (reference sequence). CDR3 DNA: TGTGCCAGCAGGGGGGGGGACAGGGTCAGCAATCAGCCCAAGCATTTT. As protein: CASRGGDRVSNQPKHF.

The chain joins TRBV29-1 to TRBJ2-5; a weak D match, TRBD2 (5 bases). The CDR3 runs to 12 residues. Trimming removed 3 bases from V and 4 bases from J, with 9 bases in between. Germline V gene data show CDR1 as SQVTM and CDR2 as ANQGSEA. This chain's CDR3 is CSVESGGETQYF. The CDR3 bases are TGCAGCGTTGAGTCAGGAGGAGAGACCCAGTACTTC.

This clonotype was recorded a few times. This rearrangement joins TRBV3-1 to TRBJ2-1; TRBD2 aligns across 9 bases. Germline CDR1 is LGHDT and CDR2 is YNNKEL (reference sequence). The trim removed 1 base at V and 7 bases at J, leaving 5 bases unmatched. There are 15 residues in the CDR3. The CDR3 spells CASSQGPLAGNEQFF. The CDR3 DNA sequence: TGTGCCAGCAGCCAAGGGCCGCTAGCGGGGAATGAGCAGTTCTTC.